The clone carrying this T cell receptor beta chain turned up a few times. What it binds is not known. The germline V gene encodes CDR1 MNHGY and CDR2 SVAAGI. CDR3 length: 12 amino acids. V dropped 9 bases and J dropped 6 bases, with 14 bases sitting between them. Carried by the TCR beta cDNA libraries were unique molecular identifiers. TCRdb re-derived calls from the PCR reads in MiXCR, one entry per CDR3 protein. The sample lists hundreds of thousands of distinct CDR3 sequences; 25% to 30% were seen once. The sample belongs to a study of post-analysis software for immune sequencing data. Study as a whole: Several disease courses (relapsing-remitting, secondary progressive and progressive-relapsing) of multiple sclerosis were included. The study, taken as a whole, reports: Those with multiple sclerosis, the patient group, showed significantly lower normalized Chao1 diversity than controls. With TRBV5-6, TRBV5-1 and TRBV20-1 included, 4 or 5 TRBV segments were more frequent in patients than in controls.

The receptor was derived from a girl aged 5 to 17 with multiple sclerosis. Input material: blood. The genes are TRBV6-9 and TRBJ1-1; D call uncertain. The CDR3 region has the DNA TGTGCCAGTGCATTCGAGTCAGCTGAAGCTTTCTTT. It translates to CASAFESAEAFF.